This T cell receptor (beta chain) was captured by sequencing in a study of blood T cells in healthy people across ages. Every sample had a minimum of 6 million PBMCs isolated. Primers used in a second PCR of roughly 7 to 12 cycles were a sample-barcoded 5' primer and a J-beta primer mix. MiXCR was run by TCRdb on the 5' RACE reads, yielding one entry per CDR3 protein. The sample lists some 1,500,000 distinct CDR3 sequences; less than 45% were seen once. Study-wide points: Researchers report that TCR beta diversity correlated strongly with naive T cell percentage. There were more naive CD4+ cells and higher diversity in long-lived donors than in aged donors. CMV infection status of these donors was not known.

From germline, CDR1 is DFQATT and CDR2 SNEGSKA (reference sequence). The ends were cut back, 3 bases at V and 5 bases at J, with 12 bases in the middle. The CDR3 loop spans 13 amino acids. This clonotype was observed a few times. What it binds is not known. Sequenced material: blood. The chain joins TRBV20-1 to TRBJ2-3; D is unresolved. The sequence came from a woman younger than 35 in good health. CDR3 nucleotide sequence: TGCAGTGCTAGTCCTGGACGCCTAGATACGCAGTATTTT. Encoded protein: CSASPGRLDTQYF.